This TCR beta chain was profiled in a study of T-cell memory formation after mild COVID-19. The wider study: TCR clusters were mostly confined to one donor each. Study-wide results and limits: While clones contracting from day 15 to 85 were balanced between CD4 and CD8, later expanders leaned CD4+.

Trimming took off 3 bases at V and 6 bases at J, with 21 bases between the two ends. The CDR3 spans 17 residues. The germline V gene encodes CDR1 KGHDR and CDR2 SFDVKD. TCRdb used MiXCR to reprocess the 5' RACE reads, holding one entry per CDR3 protein. Among 400,000 to 500,000 distinct CDR3 sequences, about 20% were seen once, and the ten largest hold around 9.2%. This clonotype was picked up a small number of times. Its specificity is not known. The V call is TRBV24-1, the J call TRBJ2-3; D perhaps matches TRBD1 (6 bases). The TCR comes from an adult woman who had mild COVID-19 (a few samples of this study predate the infection). Cell type and time point are not known. The sample was PBMCs or a T cell subset sorted from them (not recorded which). This chain's CDR3 is CATSDPEDGSGVDTQYF. DNA of the CDR3: TGTGCCACCAGTGATCCCGAGGACGGTTCAGGGGTCGATACGCAGTATTTT.